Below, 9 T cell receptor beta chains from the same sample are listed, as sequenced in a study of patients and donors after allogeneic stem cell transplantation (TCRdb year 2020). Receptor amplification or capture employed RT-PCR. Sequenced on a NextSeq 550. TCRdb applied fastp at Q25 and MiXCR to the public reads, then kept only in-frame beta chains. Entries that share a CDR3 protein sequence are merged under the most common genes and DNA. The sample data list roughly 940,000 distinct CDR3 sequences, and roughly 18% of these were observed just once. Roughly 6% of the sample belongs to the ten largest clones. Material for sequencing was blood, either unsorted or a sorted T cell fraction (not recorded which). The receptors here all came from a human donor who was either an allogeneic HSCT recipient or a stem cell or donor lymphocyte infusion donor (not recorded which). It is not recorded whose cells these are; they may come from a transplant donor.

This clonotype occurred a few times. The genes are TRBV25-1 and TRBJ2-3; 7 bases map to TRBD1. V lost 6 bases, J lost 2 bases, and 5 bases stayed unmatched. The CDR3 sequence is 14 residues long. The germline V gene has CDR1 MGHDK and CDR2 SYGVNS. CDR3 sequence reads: CASRKTGDTDTQYF. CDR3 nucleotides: TGTGCCAGCAGGAAAACAGGGGACACAGATACGCAGTATTTT. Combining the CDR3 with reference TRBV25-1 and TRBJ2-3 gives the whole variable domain EADIYQTPRYLVIGTGKKITLECSQTMGHDKMYWYQQDPGMELHLIHYSYGVNSTEKGDLSSESTVSRIRTEHFPLTLESARPSHTSQYLCASRKTGDTDTQYFGPGTRLTVL.

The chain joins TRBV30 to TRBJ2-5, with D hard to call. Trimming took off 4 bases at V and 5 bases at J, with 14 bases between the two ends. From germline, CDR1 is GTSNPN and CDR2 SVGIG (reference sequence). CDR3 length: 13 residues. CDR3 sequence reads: CAWNLGLAETQYF. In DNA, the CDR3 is TGTGCCTGGAATCTAGGGTTGGCCGAGACCCAGTACTTC.

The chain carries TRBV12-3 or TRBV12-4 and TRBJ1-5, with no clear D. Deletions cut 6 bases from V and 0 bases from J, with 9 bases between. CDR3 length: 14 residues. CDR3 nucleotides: TGTGCCAGCAGCCGACAAAATAGCAATCAGCCCCAGCATTTT. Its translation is CASSRQNSNQPQHF.

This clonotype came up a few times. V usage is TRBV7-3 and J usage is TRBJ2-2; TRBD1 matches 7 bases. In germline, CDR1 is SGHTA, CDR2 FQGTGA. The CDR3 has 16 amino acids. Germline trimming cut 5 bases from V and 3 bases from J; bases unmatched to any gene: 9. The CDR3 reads CASSQGESQDTGELFF. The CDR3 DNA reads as TGTGCCAGCAGCCAGGGGGAGTCCCAAGACACCGGGGAGCTGTTTTTT.

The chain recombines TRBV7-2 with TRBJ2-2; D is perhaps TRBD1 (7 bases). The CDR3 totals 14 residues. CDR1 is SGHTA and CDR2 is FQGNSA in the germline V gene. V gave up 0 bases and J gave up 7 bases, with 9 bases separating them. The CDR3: CASSLAQGGGELFF. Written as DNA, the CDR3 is TGTGCCAGCAGCTTAGCGCAGGGGGGCGGGGAGCTGTTTTTT.

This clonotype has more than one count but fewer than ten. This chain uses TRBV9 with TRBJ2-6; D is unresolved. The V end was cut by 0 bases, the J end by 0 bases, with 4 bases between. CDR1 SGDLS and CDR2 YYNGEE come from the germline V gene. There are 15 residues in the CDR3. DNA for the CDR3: TGTGCCAGCAGCGTAGACGCCTCTGGGGCCAACGTCCTGACTTTC. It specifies CASSVDASGANVLTF. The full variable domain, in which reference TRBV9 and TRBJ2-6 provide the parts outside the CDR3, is DSGVTQTPKHLITATGQRVTLRCSPRSGDLSVYWYQQSLDQGLQFLIQYYNGEERAKGNILERFSAQQFPDLHSELNLSSLELGDSALYFCASSVDASGANVLTFGAGSRLTVL.

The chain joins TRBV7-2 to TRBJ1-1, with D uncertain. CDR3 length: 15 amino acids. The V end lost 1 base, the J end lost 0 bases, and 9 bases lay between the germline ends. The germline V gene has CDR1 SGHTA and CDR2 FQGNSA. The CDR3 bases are TGTGCCAGCAGCTTAGTTCTGGGTATGAACACTGAAGCTTTCTTT. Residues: CASSLVLGMNTEAFF.

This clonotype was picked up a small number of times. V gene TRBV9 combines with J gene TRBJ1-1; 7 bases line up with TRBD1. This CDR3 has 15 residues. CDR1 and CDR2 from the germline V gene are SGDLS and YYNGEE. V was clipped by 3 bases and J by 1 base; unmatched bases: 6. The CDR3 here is CASSASHRGNTEAFF. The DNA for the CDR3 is TGTGCCAGCAGCGCGAGCCACAGGGGGAACACTGAAGCTTTCTTT.

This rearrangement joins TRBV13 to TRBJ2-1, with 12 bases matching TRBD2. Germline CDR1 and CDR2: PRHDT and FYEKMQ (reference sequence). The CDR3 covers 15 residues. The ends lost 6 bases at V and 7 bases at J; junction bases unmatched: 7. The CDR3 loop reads CASSSSGGVRNEQFF. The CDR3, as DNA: TGTGCCAGCAGTTCTAGCGGGGGGGTTAGGAATGAGCAGTTCTTC.